This T cell receptor beta chain appears in the sequencing data of a study of blood T cell repertoires in COVID-19. Profiling relied on immunoSEQ multiplex PCR, and the TCRdb table lists in-frame clones only, not all of them. The sample contains hundreds of thousands of clones, 70% to 90% of which appear only once. Germline V gene lookup returns CDR1 LGHNA and CDR2 YNFKEQ. CDR3 length: 14 amino acids. Losses at the gene ends were 1 base for V and 6 bases for J; bases not matched to a gene: 5. The receptor was isolated from a woman aged 55-69 years with COVID-19, enrolled during active disease. The sequencing input was peripheral blood. This chain links TRBV4-2 with TRBJ1-2, with 7 bases aligning to TRBD1. DNA for the CDR3: TGTGCCAGCAGCCAAGCTGACAGGGAAGATGGCTACACCTTC. Its protein product is CASSQADREDGYTF.